The rows below give T cell receptor beta chains drawn from one sample of a study of blood T cells in healthy people across ages. TCRdb reanalysed the 5' RACE reads using MiXCR and keeps one entry per CDR3 protein. Of roughly 650,000 distinct CDR3 sequences listed, roughly 32% are singletons. Sample: blood. The receptors stem from a woman of 80 years or more in good health. Both conserved end residues are part of each CDR3. Fields, in order: clone size, V gene, J gene, D gene, CDR3 protein. A D gene is named only where the DNA matches it firmly. Expanded clones get a size class; other rows say once, few or many, or leave the size out.

many,TRBV3-1,TRBJ1-1,-,CASSQDPTIQGAFF
many,TRBV5-1,TRBJ2-2,-,CASSLNVAGELFF
-,TRBV4-3,TRBJ2-7,TRBD2,CASSHVAGGLYEQYF
many,TRBV6-5,TRBJ2-3,-,CASSPTLRTDTQYF
-,TRBV7-2,TRBJ1-2,-,CASSSSGTVYGYTF
-,TRBV5-1,TRBJ2-1,TRBD2,CASRNTAGGPSGNEQFF
few,TRBV2,TRBJ2-5,TRBD2,CASRRTSRSGETQYF
few,TRBV4-3,TRBJ2-3,-,CASSQGSGLDTQYF
many,TRBV10-3,TRBJ1-1,-,CAISEPVRGLNTEAFF
many,TRBV5-6,TRBJ1-2,-,CASSLYPGQYGYTF
many,TRBV7-8,TRBJ2-7,-,CASSPGVFSSDEQYF
-,TRBV9,TRBJ2-7,-,CASSVDRVSYEQYF
-,TRBV7-9,TRBJ1-1,TRBD1,CASSNRGLEAFF
-,TRBV7-2,TRBJ1-6,-,CASNPTDPWNSPLHF
few,TRBV20-1,TRBJ1-1,-,CSATTVYLTEAFF
many,TRBV20-1,TRBJ2-1,TRBD2,CSAITLLAGEYNEQFF
many,TRBV3-1,TRBJ2-5,-,CASSQRTNKETQYF
many,TRBV29-1,TRBJ2-7,TRBD1,CSVEDWDSSYEQYF
-,TRBV6-6,TRBJ2-3,TRBD1,CATSPTGQLTDTQYF
-,TRBV7-2,TRBJ2-2,TRBD1,CASSLRTGGLFF
many,TRBV28,TRBJ2-4,-,CASMQGTRGNIQYF
many,TRBV5-1,TRBJ2-7,TRBD1,CASSSLWDRGFEQYF
-,TRBV6-2/TRBV6-3,TRBJ2-3,-,CASSYSTGALDTQYF
many,TRBV5-1,TRBJ2-6,TRBD2,CASRLLLAGGPGANVLTF
many,TRBV12-3/TRBV12-4,TRBJ2-7,-,CASSLGPPLRRASYEQYF
-,TRBV15,-,-,CATSADISYEQYF
few,TRBV30,TRBJ2-5,TRBD1,CAWGGQGGTQYF
-,TRBV5-1,-,-,CASSRTTGAGVEQYF
many,TRBV5-1,TRBJ2-1,-,CASSPRAKISYNEQFF
many,TRBV12-3/TRBV12-4,TRBJ2-5,-,CASSLNIKETQYF
many,TRBV20-1,TRBJ2-7,-,CSTGTTAYEQYF
-,TRBV6-1,TRBJ1-5,TRBD1,CASRQTGDRNQPQHF
many,TRBV4-2,TRBJ2-5,TRBD2,CASSQDASGGARETQYF
-,TRBV4-1,TRBJ2-1,-,CASSQSRERFF
-,TRBV15,TRBJ1-4,-,CATSRGHEMEKPFF
many,TRBV5-1,TRBJ2-1,TRBD1,CASSPITGGVYNEQFF
few,TRBV5-4,TRBJ2-2,TRBD1,CASSDKTGGQSVLFF
-,TRBV5-1,TRBJ2-1,-,CASSLSRVWQSSSYNEQFF
-,TRBV5-1,TRBJ1-1,TRBD1,CASSSPGQGMNTEAFF
-,TRBV14,TRBJ2-1,TRBD2,CASSQEGLANYNEQFF
-,TRBV29-1,TRBJ2-2,TRBD2,CSVGPGTSPFGELFF
-,TRBV20-1,TRBJ1-5,-,CSAPGRPGQPQHF
many,TRBV5-1,TRBJ2-7,TRBD1,CASSWGQGVEQYF
few,TRBV19,TRBJ1-2,-,CASSMRTTGYTF
-,TRBV20-1,TRBJ2-2,-,CSARAPTAGELFF
-,TRBV7-9,-,-,CASSLALGVQETQYF
many,TRBV5-1,TRBJ2-3,TRBD2,CASSLSSGGAADTQYF
many,TRBV10-3,TRBJ2-3,TRBD2,CAISDRGGPSESTDTQYF
many,TRBV14,TRBJ2-7,-,CASSQAFQLGTEQYF
-,TRBV6-5,TRBJ1-4,-,CASSPGGAGNEKLFF